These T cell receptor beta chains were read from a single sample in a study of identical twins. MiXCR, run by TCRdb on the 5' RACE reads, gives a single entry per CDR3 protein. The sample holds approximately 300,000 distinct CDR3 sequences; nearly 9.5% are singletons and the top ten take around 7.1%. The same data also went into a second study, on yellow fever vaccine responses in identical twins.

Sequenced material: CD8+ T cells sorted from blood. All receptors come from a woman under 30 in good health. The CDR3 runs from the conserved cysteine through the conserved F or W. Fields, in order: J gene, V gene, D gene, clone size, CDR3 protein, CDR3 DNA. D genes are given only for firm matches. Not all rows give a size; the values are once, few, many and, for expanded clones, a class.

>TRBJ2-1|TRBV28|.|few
CASSVLAFRGAPYNEQFF
TGTGCCAGCAGTGTTCTAGCGTTCCGGGGAGCCCCCTACAATGAGCAGTTCTTC
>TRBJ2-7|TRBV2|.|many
CASTDRSYEQYF
TGTGCCAGCACAGACAGATCCTACGAGCAGTACTTC
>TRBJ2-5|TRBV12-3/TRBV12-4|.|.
CASSQDRRPQETQYF
TGTGCCAGCAGCCAAGACAGGAGACCCCAAGAGACCCAGTACTTC
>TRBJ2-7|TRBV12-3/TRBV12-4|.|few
CASSPAGAEGEQYF
TGTGCCAGCAGCCCCGCCGGGGCCGAGGGAGAGCAGTACTTC
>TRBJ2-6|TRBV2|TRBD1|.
CASRQGQASGANVLTF
TGTGCCAGCAGACAAGGACAGGCCTCTGGGGCCAACGTCCTGACTTTC
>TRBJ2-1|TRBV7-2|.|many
CASSWTPGGGNEQFF
TGTGCCAGCAGCTGGACCCCGGGGGGCGGCAATGAGCAGTTCTTC
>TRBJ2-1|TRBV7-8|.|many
CASSRSPGEQFF
TGTGCCAGCAGTCGAAGTCCCGGTGAGCAGTTCTTC
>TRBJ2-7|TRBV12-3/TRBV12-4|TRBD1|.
CASSFLDRAGEQYF
TGTGCCAGCAGTTTTTTGGACAGGGCTGGCGAGCAGTACTTC
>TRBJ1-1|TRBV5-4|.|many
CASSSLGRGHTEAFF
TGTGCCAGCAGCTCCCTGGGAAGGGGACACACTGAAGCTTTCTTT
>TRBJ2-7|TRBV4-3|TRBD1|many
CASSQYRGDYEQYF
TGCGCCAGCAGCCAATACAGGGGGGACTACGAGCAGTACTTC
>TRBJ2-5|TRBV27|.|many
CASSFLAGRQETQYF
TGTGCCAGCAGTTTCCTCGCGGGTCGTCAAGAGACCCAGTACTTC